This T cell receptor beta chain was profiled in a study of blood T cell repertoires in COVID-19. Libraries were prepared by immunoSEQ multiplex PCR; TCRdb keeps only in-frame clonotypes and omits some of them. Of hundreds of thousands of clones listed, about 87% are singletons. V was trimmed by 8 bases and J by 5 bases, leaving 16 bases between them. This CDR3 has 14 residues. Germline V gives CDR1 SNHLY, CDR2 FYNNEI. The sample comprised peripheral blood. The sequence was obtained from a human donor in a cohort sampled during active COVID-19. The rearrangement joins TRBV2 to TRBJ1-3; perhaps TRBD1 as D (6 bases). CDR3 nucleotides: TGTGCCAGCCAGGACAGCACGGAGAGAAACACCATATATTTT. Translation gives CASQDSTERNTIYF.